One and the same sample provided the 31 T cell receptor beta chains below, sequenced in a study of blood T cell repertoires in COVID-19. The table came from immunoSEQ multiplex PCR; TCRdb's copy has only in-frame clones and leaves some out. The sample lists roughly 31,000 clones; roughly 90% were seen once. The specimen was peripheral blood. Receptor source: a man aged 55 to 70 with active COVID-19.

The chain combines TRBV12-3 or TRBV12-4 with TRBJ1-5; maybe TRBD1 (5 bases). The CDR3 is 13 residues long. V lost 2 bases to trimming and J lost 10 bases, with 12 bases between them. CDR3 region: CASSLRGPVPQHF. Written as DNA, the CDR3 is TGTGCCAGCAGTTTAAGGGGCCCCGTCCCCCAGCATTTT.

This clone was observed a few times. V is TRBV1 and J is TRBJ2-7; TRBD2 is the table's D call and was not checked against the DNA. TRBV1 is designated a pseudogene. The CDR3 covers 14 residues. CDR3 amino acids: CTSSRRGVTYEQYF. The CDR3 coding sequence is TGCACCAGCAGCCGGCGGGGAGTAACCTACGAGCAGTACTTC.

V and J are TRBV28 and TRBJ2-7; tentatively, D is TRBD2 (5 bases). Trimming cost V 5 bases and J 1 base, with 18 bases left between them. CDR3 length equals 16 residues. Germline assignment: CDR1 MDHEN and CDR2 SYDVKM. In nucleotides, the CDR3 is TGTGCCAGCAGTCCCGGGATCGGGGTTTATTCCTACGAGCAGTACTTC. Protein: CASSPGIGVYSYEQYF.

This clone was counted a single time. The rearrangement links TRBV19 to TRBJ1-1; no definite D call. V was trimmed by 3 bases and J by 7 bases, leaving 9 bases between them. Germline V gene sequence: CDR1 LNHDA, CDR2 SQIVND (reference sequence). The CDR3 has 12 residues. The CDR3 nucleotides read TGTGCCAGTAGTATGGGGAGGATTGAAGCTTTCTTT. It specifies CASSMGRIEAFF.

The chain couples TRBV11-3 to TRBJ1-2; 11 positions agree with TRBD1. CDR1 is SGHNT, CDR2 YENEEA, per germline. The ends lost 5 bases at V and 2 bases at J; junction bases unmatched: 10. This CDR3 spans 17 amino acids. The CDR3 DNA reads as TGTGCCAGCAGCAGCCGGGCCCGGGACAGGGGGAACTATGGCTACACCTTC. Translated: CASSSRARDRGNYGYTF.

As DNA, the CDR3 is TGTGCCAGCAGTCTTGGGACAGACTACGAGCAGTACTTC. Translation: CASSLGTDYEQYF. The chain uses TRBV6-5 and TRBJ2-7, with TRBD1 identical over 7 bases. J was trimmed by 3 bases and V by 5 bases; bases with no gene match: 4. The CDR3 loop spans 13 amino acids. CDR1 MNHEY and CDR2 SVGAGI come from the germline V gene.

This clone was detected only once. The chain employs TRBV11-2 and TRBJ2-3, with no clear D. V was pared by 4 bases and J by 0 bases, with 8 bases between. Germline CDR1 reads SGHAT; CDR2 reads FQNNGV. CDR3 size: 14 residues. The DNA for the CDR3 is TGTGCCAGCAGCTCGGTCCTTAGCACAGATACGCAGTATTTT. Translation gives CASSSVLSTDTQYF. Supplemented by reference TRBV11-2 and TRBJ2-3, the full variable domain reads EAGVAQSPRYKIIEKRQSVAFWCNPISGHATLYWYQQILGQGPKLLIQFQNNGVVDDSQLPKDRFSAERLKGVDSTLKIQPAKLEDSAVYLCASSSVLSTDTQYFGPGTRLTVL.

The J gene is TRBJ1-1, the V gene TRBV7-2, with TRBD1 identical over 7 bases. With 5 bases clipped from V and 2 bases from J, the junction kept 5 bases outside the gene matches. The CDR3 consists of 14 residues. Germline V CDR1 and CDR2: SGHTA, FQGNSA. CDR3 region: CASSPGQVNTEAFF. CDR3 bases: TGTGCCAGCAGCCCCGGACAGGTCAACACTGAAGCTTTCTTT.

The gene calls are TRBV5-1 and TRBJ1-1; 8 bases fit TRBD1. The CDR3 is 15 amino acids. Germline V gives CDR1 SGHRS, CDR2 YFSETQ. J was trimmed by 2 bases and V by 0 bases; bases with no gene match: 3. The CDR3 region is CASSLETGVNTEAFF. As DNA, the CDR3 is TGCGCCAGCAGCTTGGAGACAGGGGTAAACACTGAAGCTTTCTTT.

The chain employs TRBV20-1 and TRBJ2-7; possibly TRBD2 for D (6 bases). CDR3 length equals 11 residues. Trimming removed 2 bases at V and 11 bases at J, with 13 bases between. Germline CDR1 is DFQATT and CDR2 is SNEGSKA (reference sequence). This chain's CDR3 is CSARSGTLEYF. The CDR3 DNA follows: TGCAGTGCTAGATCCGGGACTTTGGAGTACTTC.

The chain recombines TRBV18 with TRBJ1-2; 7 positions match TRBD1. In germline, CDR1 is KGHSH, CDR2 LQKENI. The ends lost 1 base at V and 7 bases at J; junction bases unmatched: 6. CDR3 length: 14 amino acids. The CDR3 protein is CASSPQTGTAGYTF. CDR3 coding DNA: TGTGCCAGCTCACCACAGACAGGGACGGCTGGCTACACCTTC.

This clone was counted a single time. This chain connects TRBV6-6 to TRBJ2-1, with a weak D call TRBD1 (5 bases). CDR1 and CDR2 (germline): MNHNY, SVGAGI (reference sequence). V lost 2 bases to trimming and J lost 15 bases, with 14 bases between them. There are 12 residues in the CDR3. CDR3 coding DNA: TGTGCCAGCAGTTACGATGGGCAGGGTATGTTCTTC. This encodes CASSYDGQGMFF.

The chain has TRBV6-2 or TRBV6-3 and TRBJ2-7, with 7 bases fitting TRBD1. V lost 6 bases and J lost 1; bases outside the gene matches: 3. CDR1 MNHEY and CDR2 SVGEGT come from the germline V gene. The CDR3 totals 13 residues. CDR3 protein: CASSPQGSYEQYF. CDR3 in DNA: TGTGCCAGCAGCCCACAGGGGTCCTACGAGCAGTACTTC.

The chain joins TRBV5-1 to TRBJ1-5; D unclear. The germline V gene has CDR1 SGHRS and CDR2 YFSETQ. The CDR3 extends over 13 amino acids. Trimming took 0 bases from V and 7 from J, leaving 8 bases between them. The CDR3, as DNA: TGCGCCAGCAGCTTGGACGGGGAACAGCCCCAGCATTTT. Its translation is CASSLDGEQPQHF.

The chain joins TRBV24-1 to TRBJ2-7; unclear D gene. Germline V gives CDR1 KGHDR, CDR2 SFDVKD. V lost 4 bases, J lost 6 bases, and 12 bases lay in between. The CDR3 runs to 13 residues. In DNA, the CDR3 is TGTGCCACCAGTGACCTATTTGAGAGCGAGCAGTACTTC. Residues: CATSDLFESEQYF.

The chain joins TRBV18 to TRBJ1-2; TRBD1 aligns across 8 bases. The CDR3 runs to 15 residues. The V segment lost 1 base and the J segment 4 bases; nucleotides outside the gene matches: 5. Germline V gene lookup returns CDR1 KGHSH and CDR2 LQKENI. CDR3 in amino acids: CASSPRQGIIYGYTF. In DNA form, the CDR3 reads TGTGCCAGCTCACCACGACAGGGGATTATCTATGGCTACACCTTC.

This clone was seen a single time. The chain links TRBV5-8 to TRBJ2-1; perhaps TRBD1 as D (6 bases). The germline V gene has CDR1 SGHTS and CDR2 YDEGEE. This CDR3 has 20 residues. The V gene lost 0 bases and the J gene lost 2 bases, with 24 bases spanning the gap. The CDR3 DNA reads TGTGCCAGCAGCTTGGCGCGGCTGAGAGGGGGTTCGGATGCCTACAATGAGCAGTTCTTC. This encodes CASSLARLRGGSDAYNEQFF.

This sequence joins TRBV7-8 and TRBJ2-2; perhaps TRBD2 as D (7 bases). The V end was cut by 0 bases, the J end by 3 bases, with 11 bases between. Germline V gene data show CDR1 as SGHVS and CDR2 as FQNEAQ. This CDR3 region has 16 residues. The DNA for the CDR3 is TGTGCCAGCAGCTTAGCGCCGGGGGGCGACACCGGGGAGCTGTTTTTT. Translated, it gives CASSLAPGGDTGELFF.

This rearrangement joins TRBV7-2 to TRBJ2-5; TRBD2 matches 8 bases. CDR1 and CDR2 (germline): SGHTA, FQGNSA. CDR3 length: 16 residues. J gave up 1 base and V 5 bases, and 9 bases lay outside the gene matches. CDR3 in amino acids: CASSPVAGWGQETQYF. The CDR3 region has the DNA TGTGCCAGCAGCCCCGTAGCGGGGTGGGGCCAAGAGACCCAGTACTTC.

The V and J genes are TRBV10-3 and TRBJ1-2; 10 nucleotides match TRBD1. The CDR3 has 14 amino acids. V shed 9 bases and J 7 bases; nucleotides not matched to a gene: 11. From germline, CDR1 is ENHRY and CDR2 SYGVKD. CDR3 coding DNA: TGTGCCATTCTGAGACAGGGGGCGCCGCCTGGCTACACCTTC. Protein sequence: CAILRQGAPPGYTF.

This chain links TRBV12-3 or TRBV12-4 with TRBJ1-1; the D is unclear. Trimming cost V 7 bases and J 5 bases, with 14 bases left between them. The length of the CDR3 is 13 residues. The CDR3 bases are TGTGCCAGCAACAAGGAGGAAGGAACTGAAGCTTTCTTT. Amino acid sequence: CASNKEEGTEAFF.

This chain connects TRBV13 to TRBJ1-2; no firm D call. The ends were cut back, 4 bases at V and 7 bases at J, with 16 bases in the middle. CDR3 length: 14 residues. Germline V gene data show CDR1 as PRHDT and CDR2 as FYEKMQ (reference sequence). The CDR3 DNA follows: TGTGCCAGCAGCTCCCAGACTACGTTTGGTGGCTACACCTTC. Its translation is CASSSQTTFGGYTF.

The DNA of the CDR3 is TGTGCCACCACCTTGGACAGGGACACTGAAGCTTTCTTT. Its protein is CATTLDRDTEAFF. The gene calls are TRBV15 and TRBJ1-1; TRBD1 aligns across 8 bases. The CDR3 is 13 residues long. Germline V gene lookup returns CDR1 LNHNV and CDR2 YYDKDF (reference sequence). V dropped 7 bases and J dropped 3; count of bases not matched to a gene: 4.

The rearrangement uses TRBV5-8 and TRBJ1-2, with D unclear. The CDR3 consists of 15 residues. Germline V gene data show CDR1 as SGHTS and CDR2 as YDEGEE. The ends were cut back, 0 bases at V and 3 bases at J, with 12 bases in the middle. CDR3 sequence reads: CASSLEVRRDYGYTF. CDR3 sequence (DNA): TGTGCCAGCAGCTTGGAGGTCAGGCGGGACTATGGCTACACCTTC.

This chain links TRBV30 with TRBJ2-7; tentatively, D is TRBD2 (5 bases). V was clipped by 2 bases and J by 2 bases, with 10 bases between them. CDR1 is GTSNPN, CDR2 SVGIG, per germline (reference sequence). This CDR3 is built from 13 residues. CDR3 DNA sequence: TGTGCCTGGAGTAGAGGGTCTGCCTACGAGCAGTACTTC. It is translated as CAWSRGSAYEQYF.

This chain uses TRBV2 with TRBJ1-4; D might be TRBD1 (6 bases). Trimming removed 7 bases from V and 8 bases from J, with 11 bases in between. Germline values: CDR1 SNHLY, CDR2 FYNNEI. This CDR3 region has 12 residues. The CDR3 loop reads CASTGVDEKLFF. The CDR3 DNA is TGTGCCAGCACAGGGGTGGACGAAAAACTGTTTTTT.

CDR3 protein: CASSHGGDRGTEAFF. The CDR3 nucleotides are TGCGCCAGCAGCCACGGCGGGGACCGTGGCACTGAAGCTTTCTTT. This sequence joins TRBV5-1 and TRBJ1-1, with D perhaps matching TRBD1 (5 bases). Per the germline V gene, CDR1 is SGHRS and CDR2 is YFSETQ. V dropped 4 bases and J dropped 4 bases, with 17 bases sitting between them. This CDR3 has 15 residues.

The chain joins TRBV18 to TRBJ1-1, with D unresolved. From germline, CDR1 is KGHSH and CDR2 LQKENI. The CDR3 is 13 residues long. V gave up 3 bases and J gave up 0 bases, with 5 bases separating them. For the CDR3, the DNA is TGTGCCAGCTCACCGAGTATGAACACTGAAGCTTTCTTT. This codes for CASSPSMNTEAFF.

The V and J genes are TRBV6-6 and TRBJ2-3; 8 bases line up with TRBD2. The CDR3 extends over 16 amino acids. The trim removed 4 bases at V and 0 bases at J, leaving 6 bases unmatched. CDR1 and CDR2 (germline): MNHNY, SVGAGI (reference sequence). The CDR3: CASSSRGGTSTDTQYF. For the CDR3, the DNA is TGTGCCAGCAGTTCCCGGGGGGGGACGAGCACAGATACGCAGTATTTT.

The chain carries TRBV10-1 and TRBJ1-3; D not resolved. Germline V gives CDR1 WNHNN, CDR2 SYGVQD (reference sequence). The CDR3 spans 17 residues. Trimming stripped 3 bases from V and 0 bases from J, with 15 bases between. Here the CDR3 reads CASSEGGRPNSGNTIYF. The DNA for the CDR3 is TGCGCCAGCAGTGAAGGAGGCAGACCTAACTCTGGAAACACCATATATTTT.

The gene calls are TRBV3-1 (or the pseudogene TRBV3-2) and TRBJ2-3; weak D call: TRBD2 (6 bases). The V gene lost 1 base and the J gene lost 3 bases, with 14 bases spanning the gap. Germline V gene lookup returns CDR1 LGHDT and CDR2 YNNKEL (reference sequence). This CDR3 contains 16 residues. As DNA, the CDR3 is TGTGCCAGCAGCCAAGGCCCTCTCGGGGGAACAGATACGCAGTATTTT. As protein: CASSQGPLGGTDTQYF.